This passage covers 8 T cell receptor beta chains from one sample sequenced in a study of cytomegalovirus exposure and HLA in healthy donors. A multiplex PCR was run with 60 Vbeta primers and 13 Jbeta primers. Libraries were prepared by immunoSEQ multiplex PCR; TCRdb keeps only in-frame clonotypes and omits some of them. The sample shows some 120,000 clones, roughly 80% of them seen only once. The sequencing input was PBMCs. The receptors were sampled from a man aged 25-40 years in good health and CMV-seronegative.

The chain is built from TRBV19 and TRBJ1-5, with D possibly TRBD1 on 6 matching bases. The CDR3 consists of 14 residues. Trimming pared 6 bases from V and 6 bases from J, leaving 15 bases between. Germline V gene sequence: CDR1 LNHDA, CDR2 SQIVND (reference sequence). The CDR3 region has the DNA TGTGCCAGTAGGGGGACATCGAGGAGTCAGCCCCAGCATTTT. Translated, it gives CASRGTSRSQPQHF.

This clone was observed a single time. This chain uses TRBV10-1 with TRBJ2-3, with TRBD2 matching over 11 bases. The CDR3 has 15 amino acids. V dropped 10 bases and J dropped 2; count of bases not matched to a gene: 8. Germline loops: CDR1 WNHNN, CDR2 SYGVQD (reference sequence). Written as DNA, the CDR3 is TGCGCCACCGGGACTAGCGGAGCCCCCACAGATACGCAGTATTTT. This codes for CATGTSGAPTDTQYF.

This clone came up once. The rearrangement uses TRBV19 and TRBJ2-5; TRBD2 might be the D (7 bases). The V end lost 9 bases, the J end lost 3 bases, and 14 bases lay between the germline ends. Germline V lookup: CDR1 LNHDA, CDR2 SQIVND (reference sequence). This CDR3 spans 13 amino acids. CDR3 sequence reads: CASGRGAEETQYF. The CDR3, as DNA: TGTGCCAGCGGACGGGGGGCAGAAGAGACCCAGTACTTC. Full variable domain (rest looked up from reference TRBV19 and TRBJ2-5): DGGITQSPKYLFRKEGQNVTLSCEQNLNHDAMYWYRQDPGQGLRLIYYSQIVNDFQKGDIAEGYSVSREKKESFPLTVTSAQKNPTAFYLCASGRGAEETQYFGPGTRLLVL.

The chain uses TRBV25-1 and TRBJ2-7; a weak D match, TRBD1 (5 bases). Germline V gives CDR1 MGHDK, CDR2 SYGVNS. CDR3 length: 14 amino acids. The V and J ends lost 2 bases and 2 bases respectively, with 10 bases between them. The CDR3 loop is CASSEQGLAYEQYF. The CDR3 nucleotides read TGTGCCAGCAGTGAACAGGGCCTCGCCTACGAGCAGTACTTC.

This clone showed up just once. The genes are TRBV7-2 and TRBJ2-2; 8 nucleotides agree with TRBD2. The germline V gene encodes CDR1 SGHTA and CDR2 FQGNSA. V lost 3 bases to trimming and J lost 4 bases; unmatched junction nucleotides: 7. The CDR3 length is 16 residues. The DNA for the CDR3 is TGTGCCAGCAGCTTTCTAGCGGGTTCATTCACCGGGGAGCTGTTTTTT. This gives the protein CASSFLAGSFTGELFF.

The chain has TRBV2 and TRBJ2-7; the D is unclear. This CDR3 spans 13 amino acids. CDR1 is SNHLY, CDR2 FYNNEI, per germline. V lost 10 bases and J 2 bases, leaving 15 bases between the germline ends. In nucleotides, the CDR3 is TGTGCCATTACTTCGTCACTCACCTACGAGCAGTACTTC. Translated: CAITSSLTYEQYF.

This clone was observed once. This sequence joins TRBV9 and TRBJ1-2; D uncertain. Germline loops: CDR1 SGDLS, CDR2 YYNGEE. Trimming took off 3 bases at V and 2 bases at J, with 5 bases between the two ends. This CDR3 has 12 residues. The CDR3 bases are TGTGCCAGCAGCGCATCAAACTATGGCTACACCTTC. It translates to CASSASNYGYTF. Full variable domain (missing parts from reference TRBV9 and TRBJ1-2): DSGVTQTPKHLITATGQRVTLRCSPRSGDLSVYWYQQSLDQGLQFLIQYYNGEERAKGNILERFSAQQFPDLHSELNLSSLELGDSALYFCASSASNYGYTFGSGTRLTVV.

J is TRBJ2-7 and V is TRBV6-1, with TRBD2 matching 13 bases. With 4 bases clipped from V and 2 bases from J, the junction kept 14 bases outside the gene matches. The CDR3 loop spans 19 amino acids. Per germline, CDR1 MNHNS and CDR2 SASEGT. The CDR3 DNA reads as TGTGCCAGCAGTGGCCGAACTAGCGGGAGGGCCTCTCTAACCTACGAGCAGTACTTC. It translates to CASSGRTSGRASLTYEQYF.